These 10 T cell receptor beta chains came from one sample sequenced in a study of blood T cell repertoires in COVID-19. Assay used: immunoSEQ multiplex PCR; TCRdb lists only in-frame clones, some missing. The sample yields about 240,000 clones, about four fifths seen once. The material sequenced was peripheral blood. The source is a woman between 65 and 79 years old with acute or convalescent COVID-19.

The chain joins TRBV4-1 to TRBJ1-5; 10 bases fit TRBD1. Germline CDR1 is MGHRA and CDR2 is YSYEKL. Losses at the gene ends were 4 bases for V and 7 bases for J; bases not matched to a gene: 7. The CDR3 is 15 residues long. CDR3 protein: CASSRWDRGGQPQHF. In nucleotides, the CDR3 is TGCGCCAGCAGCCGATGGGACAGGGGAGGCCAGCCCCAGCATTTT.

This sequence joins TRBV9 and TRBJ2-5; TRBD1 agrees at 7 bases. CDR1 is SGDLS and CDR2 is YYNGEE in the germline V gene. After removal of 4 bases from V and 5 bases from J, the junction contained 5 bases not matched to a gene. CDR3 size: 13 residues. The chain's CDR3 is CASSPGQIETQYF. In DNA form, the CDR3 reads TGTGCCAGCAGCCCGGGACAGATCGAGACCCAGTACTTC.

The table lists this clone with a few counts. This chain connects TRBV4-1 to TRBJ1-1; TRBD1 might be the D (6 bases). Looked up from germline, CDR1 is MGHRA and CDR2 is YSYEKL. Trimming took 6 bases from V and 0 from J, leaving 11 bases between them. The CDR3 is made up of 14 amino acids. CDR3 sequence: CASRGTLLNTEAFF. CDR3 coding DNA: TGCGCCAGCAGGGGGACACTCCTGAACACTGAAGCTTTCTTT.

The chain employs TRBV30 and TRBJ2-5, with TRBD2 matching 7 bases. CDR1 and CDR2 from the germline V gene are GTSNPN and SVGIG (reference sequence). V gave up 1 base and J gave up 5 bases; unmatched junction bases: 4. The CDR3 extends over 13 amino acids. DNA for the CDR3: TGTGCCTGGAGTGCGGGGGGAGGGGAGACCCAGTACTTC. Protein product: CAWSAGGGETQYF.

This rearrangement joins TRBV4-2 to TRBJ2-3; 7 nucleotides line up with TRBD2. Per germline, CDR1 LGHNA and CDR2 YNFKEQ. The CDR3 is 16 residues long. J lost 3 bases, V lost 4 bases, and 10 bases had no gene match. For the CDR3, the DNA is TGTGCCAGCAGCCCGCGGGGAGGGGAGAGAACAGATACGCAGTATTTT. Amino acid sequence: CASSPRGGERTDTQYF.

V and J are TRBV29-1 and TRBJ1-1, with a tentative D call TRBD1 (5 bases). This CDR3 comprises 11 residues. In germline, CDR1 is SQVTM, CDR2 ANQGSEA. V shed 7 bases and J shed 1 base, with 7 bases lying between them. The CDR3 DNA follows: TGCAGCGCCAGGGCGAACACTGAAGCTTTCTTT. This codes for CSARANTEAFF.

CDR3 coding DNA: TGTGCCAGCAGCTTAGCGACAAGCGGGGAGCTGTTTTTT. It translates to CASSLATSGELFF. The genes are TRBV7-2 and TRBJ2-2, with unresolved D. Germline CDR1 reads SGHTA; CDR2 reads FQGNSA. The CDR3 spans 13 residues. V shed 0 bases and J shed 7 bases, with 6 bases lying between them.

As regards this clone: Sequence at one end of the junction differs from germline and may be a read error. The V call is TRBV19, the J call TRBJ1-1; D is unresolved. Germline CDR1 LNHDA, CDR2 SQIVND (reference sequence). The CDR3 covers 14 residues. The CDR3 coding sequence is TGTGCCAGTAGGATGGGCAGGTCGAACGCTGAAGCTTTCTTT. Amino acid sequence: CASRMGRSNAEAFF.

The sample holds many counts of this clone. Different DNA sequences within this sample yield the same CDR3. The chain is built from TRBV6-2 or TRBV6-3 and TRBJ2-7; 8 bases fit TRBD2. The CDR3 has 14 residues. Trimming at V came to 2 bases and at J to 5 bases, leaving 5 bases not matched to a gene. CDR1 and CDR2 (germline): MNHEY, SVGEGT. The CDR3 spells CASSYDGGVHEQYF. The CDR3 DNA reads TGTGCCAGCAGTTACGACGGGGGGGTCCACGAGCAGTACTTC.

This clone was detected a few times. The chain links TRBV4-3 to TRBJ1-2; D gene uncertain. Trimming took 0 bases from V and 4 from J, leaving 9 bases between them. Germline CDR1 reads LGHNA; CDR2 reads YSLEER. This CDR3 has 14 residues. The CDR3 DNA follows: TGCGCCAGCAGCCAAGATCGGGGAATCTATGGCTACACCTTC. It codes for CASSQDRGIYGYTF.